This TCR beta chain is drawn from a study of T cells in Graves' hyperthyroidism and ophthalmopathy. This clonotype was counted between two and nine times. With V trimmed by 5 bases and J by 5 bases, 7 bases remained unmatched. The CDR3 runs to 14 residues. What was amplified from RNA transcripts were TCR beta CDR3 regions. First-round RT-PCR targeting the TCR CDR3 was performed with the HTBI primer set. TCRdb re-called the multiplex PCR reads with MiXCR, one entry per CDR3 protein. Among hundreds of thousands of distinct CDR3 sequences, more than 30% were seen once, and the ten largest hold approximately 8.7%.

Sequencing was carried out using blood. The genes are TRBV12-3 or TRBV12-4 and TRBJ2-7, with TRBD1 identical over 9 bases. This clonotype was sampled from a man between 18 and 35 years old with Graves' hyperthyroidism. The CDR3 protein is CASSTGTGFNEQYF. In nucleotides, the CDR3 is TGTGCCAGCAGTACCGGGACAGGGTTCAACGAGCAGTACTTC.